Presented here are 30 T cell receptor beta chains from one specimen sequenced in a study of human thymus T cells. Sequencing was performed with immunoSEQ multiplex PCR; in TCRdb, only in-frame clones are kept and a portion is missing. In the table there are some 46,000 clones, over 85% of which are singletons. The sample was blood. The receptor source for this set is a boy in the first two years of life with a congenital heart defect but otherwise immunologically healthy.

The chain joins TRBV10-3 to TRBJ2-3, with a weak D call TRBD2 (5 bases). The CDR3 is 14 amino acids. Germline V gives CDR1 ENHRY, CDR2 SYGVKD. V lost 7 bases and J 1 base, leaving 12 bases between the germline ends. The CDR3 reads CAITLGAGTDTQYF. The CDR3 DNA follows: TGTGCCATCACCCTGGGAGCGGGCACAGATACGCAGTATTTT.

V usage is TRBV9 and J usage is TRBJ1-2; 7 positions agree with TRBD1. With V trimmed by 6 bases and J by 5 bases, 10 bases remained unmatched. In germline, CDR1 is SGDLS, CDR2 YYNGEE. CDR3 length equals 14 residues. The CDR3 loop is CASKSRSGGYGYTF. The CDR3 DNA sequence: TGTGCCAGCAAATCCCGTTCAGGGGGATATGGCTACACCTTC.

This chain connects TRBV30 to TRBJ1-1; 7 bases are shared with TRBD1. J gave up 0 bases and V 5 bases, and 12 bases lay outside the gene matches. Per germline, CDR1 GTSNPN and CDR2 SVGIG (reference sequence). The CDR3 sequence is 16 residues long. CDR3 loop: CAWEALGQSMNTEAFF. CDR3 nucleotide sequence: TGTGCCTGGGAGGCCCTGGGACAGTCCATGAACACTGAAGCTTTCTTT.

The sample holds a few counts of this clone. The chain has TRBV11-2 and TRBJ2-7; D uncertain. V was cut by 1 base and J by 7 bases, with 8 bases left in between. Germline lookup yields CDR1 SGHAT and CDR2 FQNNGV. The CDR3 is 12 residues long. As DNA, the CDR3 is TGTGCCAGCAGCTTAGGGGCGCTGGAGCAGTACTTC. Its translation: CASSLGALEQYF.

This clone appeared a single time. This chain uses TRBV5-1 with TRBJ2-3; 7 bases are shared with TRBD2. Germline CDR1 reads SGHRS; CDR2 reads YFSETQ. The junction had 10 bases not matched to a gene; V was cut back by 4 bases and J by 8 bases. CDR3 size: 14 residues. The chain's CDR3 is CASSPGLPTVTQYF. The CDR3 DNA sequence: TGCGCCAGCAGCCCGGGACTACCTACTGTTACGCAGTATTTT. The full variable domain, its missing parts supplied by reference TRBV5-1 and TRBJ2-3, is KAGVTQTPRYLIKTRGQQVTLSCSPISGHRSVSWYQQTPGQGLQFLFEYFSETQRNKGNFPGRFSGRQFSNSRSEMNVSTLELGDSALYLCASSPGLPTVTQYFGPGTRLTVL.

CDR3 amino acids: CASSQDSRTGGREQYF. The CDR3 nucleotides read TGTGCCAGCAGCCAAGATAGTAGAACGGGGGGGCGGGAGCAGTACTTC. J is TRBJ2-7 and V is TRBV4-2; 8 positions match TRBD2. V lost 0 bases, J lost 7 bases, and 11 bases stayed unmatched. The CDR3 is 16 residues long. CDR1 LGHNA and CDR2 YNFKEQ come from the germline V gene.

This clone was seen a single time. The rearrangement joins TRBV4-1 to TRBJ2-3, with D possibly TRBD2 on 6 matching bases. With 4 bases removed from V and 4 bases from J, the gap between germline ends came to 9 bases. Germline values: CDR1 MGHRA, CDR2 YSYEKL. The CDR3 has 13 amino acids. CDR3 residues: CASSRRRADTQYF. CDR3 sequence (DNA): TGCGCCAGCAGCCGCAGGAGGGCAGATACGCAGTATTTT.

The V gene is TRBV18, the J gene TRBJ1-2; 8 nucleotides line up with TRBD1. V lost 3 bases to trimming and J lost 1 base; unmatched junction nucleotides: 7. The germline CDR1 and CDR2 sequences are KGHSH and LQKENI. This CDR3 contains 16 residues. The CDR3: CASSPLMTGVNYGYTF. Written as DNA, the CDR3 is TGTGCCAGCTCACCGCTTATGACAGGGGTTAACTATGGCTACACCTTC.

CDR3 DNA: TGTGCCAGCAGCTACAGCGGGGGGGCCGTCGAGCAGTACTTC. It is translated as CASSYSGGAVEQYF. The chain recombines TRBV11-2 with TRBJ2-7; 10 bases line up with TRBD2. This CDR3 is 14 amino acids long. The trim removed 4 bases at V and 6 bases at J, leaving 6 bases unmatched. Germline V gives CDR1 SGHAT, CDR2 FQNNGV.

CDR3 sequence (DNA): TGTGCCAGCAGCCTCGGTCGCTCCTACGAGCAGTACTTC. Translation gives CASSLGRSYEQYF. The chain combines TRBV7-9 with TRBJ2-7; no clear D gene. V was cut by 5 bases and J by 0 bases, with 8 bases left in between. The CDR3 is 13 amino acids. Germline CDR1 and CDR2: SEHNR and FQNEAQ (reference sequence).

The chain joins TRBV15 to TRBJ1-2, with 8 bases fitting TRBD1. The CDR3 is made up of 13 amino acids. Germline V gives CDR1 LNHNV, CDR2 YYDKDF (reference sequence). Germline trimming cut 4 bases from V and 4 bases from J; bases unmatched to any gene: 2. The CDR3 DNA reads TGTGCCACCAGCATGGGACAGGCCTATGGCTACACCTTC. Protein product: CATSMGQAYGYTF.

This CDR3 reads CASSLIAGGDTQYF. The CDR3 DNA is TGCGCCAGCAGCTTGATAGCGGGGGGGGATACGCAGTATTTT. The rearrangement uses TRBV5-1 and TRBJ2-3; 11 bases agree with TRBD2. The J segment lost 6 bases and the V segment lost 1 base, leaving 1 base of the junction unmatched. The CDR3 extends over 14 amino acids. Germline V gene data show CDR1 as SGHRS and CDR2 as YFSETQ. Using reference TRBV5-1 and TRBJ2-3 for the parts outside the CDR3, the full variable domain is KAGVTQTPRYLIKTRGQQVTLSCSPISGHRSVSWYQQTPGQGLQFLFEYFSETQRNKGNFPGRFSGRQFSNSRSEMNVSTLELGDSALYLCASSLIAGGDTQYFGPGTRLTVL.

The chain recombines TRBV19 with TRBJ2-5; 9 bases fit TRBD2. This CDR3 has 16 residues. Trimming took 3 bases from V and 5 from J; bases not matched to a gene: 10. Germline V gene sequence: CDR1 LNHDA, CDR2 SQIVND (reference sequence). The CDR3 region has the DNA TGTGCCAGTAGTATCCGCCTGGGACTAGCAGGCGAGACCCAGTACTTC. Residues: CASSIRLGLAGETQYF.

The J gene is TRBJ1-5, the V gene TRBV6-5; a possible D gene is TRBD1 (6 bases). The germline gives CDR1 MNHEY, CDR2 SVGAGI. The CDR3 is 15 amino acids. Trimming pared 0 bases from V and 6 bases from J, leaving 12 bases between. The DNA for the CDR3 is TGTGCCAGCAGTTACTCGGAGGGGGGAATTCAGCCCCAGCATTTT. This translates into CASSYSEGGIQPQHF.

The table lists this clone with a count of one. In DNA, the CDR3 is TGTGCCAGCAGTGAAGGGCAGAACTATGGCTACACCTTC. Translated, it gives CASSEGQNYGYTF. The gene calls are TRBV2 and TRBJ1-2, with D unclear. V lost 1 base and J 2 bases, leaving 5 bases between the germline ends. The germline V gene encodes CDR1 SNHLY and CDR2 FYNNEI. There are 13 residues in the CDR3.

J is TRBJ1-5 and V is TRBV28; D may be TRBD1 (5 bases). The CDR3 runs to 14 residues. Germline loops: CDR1 MDHEN, CDR2 SYDVKM. V lost 6 bases and J lost 8, with 17 bases in between. DNA of the CDR3: TGTGCCAGCAGCTTTGCCCTCCGGGGGGAGCCCCAGCATTTT. Residues: CASSFALRGEPQHF.

The rearrangement uses TRBV7-9 and TRBJ2-3; D not certain. The CDR3 runs to 13 residues. Germline loops: CDR1 SEHNR, CDR2 FQNEAQ (reference sequence). V lost 6 bases and J lost 5, with 12 bases in between. This CDR3 is CASSLFPIDTQYF. The CDR3 coding sequence is TGTGCCAGCAGTCTTTTCCCCATAGATACGCAGTATTTT.

This sequence joins TRBV7-8 and TRBJ2-1; tentatively, D is TRBD1 (6 bases). The CDR3 runs 13 residues. With 6 bases removed from V and 2 bases from J, the gap between germline ends came to 8 bases. Looked up from germline, CDR1 is SGHVS and CDR2 is FQNEAQ. In DNA form, the CDR3 reads TGTGCCAGCAGAAGACAGGCCTACAATGAGCAGTTCTTC. It yields the protein CASRRQAYNEQFF. Full variable domain (missing parts from reference TRBV7-8 and TRBJ2-1): GAGVSQSPRYKVAKRGQDVALRCDPISGHVSLFWYQQALGQGPEFLTYFQNEAQLDKSGLPSDRFFAERPEGSVSTLKIQRTQQEDSAVYLCASRRQAYNEQFFGPGTRLTVL.

This chain joins TRBV6-6 and TRBJ2-7; TRBD2 aligns across 11 bases. The J segment lost 3 bases and the V segment lost 6 bases, leaving 4 bases of the junction unmatched. The CDR3 is 14 residues long. Germline V lookup: CDR1 MNHNY, CDR2 SVGAGI (reference sequence). For the CDR3, the DNA is TGTGCCAGCAGCCCCACTAGCGGGGGCTACGAGCAGTACTTC. It codes for CASSPTSGGYEQYF.

This clone was recorded a few times. The chain is built from TRBV4-1 and TRBJ1-2, with a tentative D call TRBD1 (5 bases). Germline CDR1 is MGHRA and CDR2 is YSYEKL. This CDR3 is 13 amino acids long. Between the trimmed V and J ends, which lost 0 bases and 8 bases, there was a span of 10 bases. CDR3: CASSQDEAGGYTF. For the CDR3, the DNA is TGCGCCAGCAGCCAAGATGAGGCAGGGGGCTACACCTTC.

This clone was seen a few times. For the CDR3, the DNA is TGTGCCAGCAGTTGGGACAGGGATCAGCCCCAGCATTTT. This codes for CASSWDRDQPQHF. V usage is TRBV5-6 and J usage is TRBJ1-5; 9 nucleotides line up with TRBD1. Germline V gene data show CDR1 as SGHDT and CDR2 as YYEEEE. The length of the CDR3 is 13 residues. V lost 5 bases, J lost 5 bases, and 2 bases stayed unmatched.

The chain combines TRBV5-1 with TRBJ2-7; 9 nucleotides match TRBD1. The V and J ends lost 4 bases and 1 base, in that order; junction bases with no gene match: 3. The CDR3 spans 14 residues. Germline lookup yields CDR1 SGHRS and CDR2 YFSETQ. The CDR3 DNA reads TGCGCCAGCAGCCCCGGGACAGGGTCCTACGAGCAGTACTTC. Its translation: CASSPGTGSYEQYF.

The V and J genes are TRBV7-2 and TRBJ1-5; TRBD1 matches 7 bases. Germline V lookup: CDR1 SGHTA, CDR2 FQGNSA. Trimming cost V 1 base and J 4 bases; bases outside gene matches: 4. The CDR3 has 15 amino acids. In nucleotides, the CDR3 is TGTGCCAGCAGCTTAGTGGGGACAGTTAATCAGCCCCAGCATTTT. Translating gives CASSLVGTVNQPQHF. Complete variable domain (other parts from reference TRBV7-2 and TRBJ1-5): GAGVSQSPSNKVTEKGKDVELRCDPISGHTALYWYRQSLGQGLEFLIYFQGNSAPDKSGLPSDRFSAERTGGSVSTLTIQRTQQEDSAVYLCASSLVGTVNQPQHFGDGTRLSIL.

The chain links TRBV27 to TRBJ1-2; TRBD1 aligns across 11 bases. This CDR3 is built from 16 residues. Looked up from germline, CDR1 is MNHEY and CDR2 is SMNVEV (reference sequence). V lost 6 bases to trimming and J lost 4 bases; unmatched junction nucleotides: 10. In DNA, the CDR3 is TGTGCCAGCAGCCAATACGGACAGGGGGCAACCTATGGCTACACCTTC. Translating it yields CASSQYGQGATYGYTF.

J is TRBJ1-2 and V is TRBV11-3; 7 bases agree with TRBD1. This CDR3 region has 13 residues. Germline V CDR1 and CDR2: SGHNT, YENEEA. V dropped 5 bases and J dropped 8; count of bases not matched to a gene: 8. The CDR3 DNA sequence: TGTGCCAGCAGCAACAGGGGTAGGAGCGGCTACACCTTC. Protein product: CASSNRGRSGYTF. Full variable domain (remainder filled in from reference TRBV11-3 and TRBJ1-2): EAGVVQSPRYKIIEKKQPVAFWCNPISGHNTLYWYLQNLGQGPELLIRYENEEAVDDSQLPKDRFSAERLKGVDSTLKIQPAELGDSAVYLCASSNRGRSGYTFGSGTRLTVV.

The chain has TRBV28 and TRBJ1-2; D might be TRBD1 (6 bases). This CDR3 is 12 amino acids long. V dropped 6 bases and J dropped 1 base, with 6 bases sitting between them. Germline V gene sequence: CDR1 MDHEN, CDR2 SYDVKM. The CDR3 region is CASRGHNYGYTF. The CDR3 bases are TGTGCCAGCAGGGGACATAACTATGGCTACACCTTC.

The chain combines TRBV30 with TRBJ1-5, with a weak D call TRBD1 (6 bases). The V gene's germline CDR1 is GTSNPN and CDR2 SVGIG (reference sequence). CDR3 size: 13 residues. Between the trimmed V and J ends, which lost 0 bases and 5 bases, there was a span of 8 bases. CDR3 in DNA: TGTGCCTGGAGTGTGGCAGGGGATCAGCCCCAGCATTTT. This gives the protein CAWSVAGDQPQHF.

The chain employs TRBV25-1 and TRBJ2-1; either TRBD1 or TRBD2 may supply D (7 bases each). Germline CDR1 MGHDK, CDR2 SYGVNS. The CDR3 consists of 15 residues. With 1 base removed from V and 6 bases from J, the gap between germline ends came to 13 bases. The CDR3 is CASSEWGGQFNEQFF. In nucleotides, the CDR3 is TGTGCCAGCAGTGAATGGGGGGGACAGTTCAATGAGCAGTTCTTC.

This sequence joins TRBV7-2 and TRBJ2-6; a possible D gene is TRBD2 (6 bases). The CDR3 has 14 residues. Trimming cost V 6 bases and J 4 bases, with 10 bases left between them. The germline V gene has CDR1 SGHTA and CDR2 FQGNSA. The CDR3 loop is CASSLAPGANVLTF. The CDR3 DNA sequence: TGTGCCAGCAGTCTAGCGCCAGGGGCCAACGTCCTGACTTTC.

CDR3 nucleotides: TGTGCCAGCAGCTTAGAGGGACTGGCCTACAATGAGCAGTTCTTC. Protein: CASSLEGLAYNEQFF. The rearrangement links TRBV11-2 to TRBJ2-1, with a possible D match to TRBD2 (6 bases). V gave up 0 bases and J gave up 2 bases, with 8 bases separating them. Per the germline V gene, CDR1 is SGHAT and CDR2 is FQNNGV. The CDR3 is made up of 15 amino acids.